Listed below are T cell receptor beta chains from one sample, sequenced in a study of shared clonotypes between healthy human individuals. The assay was immunoSEQ multiplex PCR, and TCRdb's table has in-frame clones only and misses some. Of about 1.5 million clones in the sample, 98% were seen once. The sequenced sample was naive CD4+ T cells sorted from blood. These receptor sequences come from a man aged 25-45 years in good health. The CDR3 runs from the conserved cysteine through the conserved F or W. The D gene is left open where the match is weak. Only part of the rows carry a size: once, few, many, or a class if the clone is expanded.

NA	NA	TRBV6-4	TRBJ1-2	CASRSGRTRGYTF	TGTGCCAGCAGATCGGGACGGACCCGCGGCTACACCTTC
NA	NA	TRBV5-1	TRBJ2-3	CASSSGASTDTQYF	TGCGCCAGCAGCTCGGGGGCAAGCACAGATACGCAGTATTTT
NA	NA	TRBV10-3	TRBJ1-1	CAISAVGNTEAFF	TGTGCCATCAGTGCGGTGGGGAACACTGAAGCTTTCTTT
NA	NA	TRBV5-1	TRBJ2-5	CASSPGTSQETQYF	TGCGCCAGCAGCCCGGGGACAAGCCAAGAGACCCAGTACTTC
NA	NA	TRBV9	TRBJ1-3	CASSLDGGNTIYF	TGTGCCAGCAGCCTAGACGGGGGGAACACCATATATTTT
NA	NA	TRBV7-9	TRBJ2-1	CASSLPQVRSLLNEQFF	TGTGCCAGCAGCTTACCCCAGGTTCGTTCGTTATTGAATGAGCAGTTCTTC
once	NA	TRBV21-1	TRBJ1-2	CASSRAGGLGHYGYTF	TGTGCCAGCAGCAGGGCCGGGGGTCTAGGACACTATGGCTACACCTTC
NA	NA	TRBV5-5	TRBJ2-3	CASSLAGTDTQYF	TGTGCCAGCAGCTTGGCGGGCACAGATACGCAGTATTTT
NA	NA	TRBV5-8	TRBJ2-7	CASYGFYYEQYF	TGTGCCAGCTACGGATTCTACTACGAGCAGTACTTC
once	TRBD2	TRBV29-1	TRBJ2-7	CSVGPFATGLAGGHYEQYF	TGCAGCGTTGGGCCGTTTGCGACGGGGCTAGCGGGAGGGCACTACGAGCAGTACTTC
NA	NA	TRBV7-9	TRBJ1-1	CASSRTGGSNTEAFF	TGTGCCAGCAGCCGGACGGGGGGAAGTAACACTGAAGCTTTCTTT